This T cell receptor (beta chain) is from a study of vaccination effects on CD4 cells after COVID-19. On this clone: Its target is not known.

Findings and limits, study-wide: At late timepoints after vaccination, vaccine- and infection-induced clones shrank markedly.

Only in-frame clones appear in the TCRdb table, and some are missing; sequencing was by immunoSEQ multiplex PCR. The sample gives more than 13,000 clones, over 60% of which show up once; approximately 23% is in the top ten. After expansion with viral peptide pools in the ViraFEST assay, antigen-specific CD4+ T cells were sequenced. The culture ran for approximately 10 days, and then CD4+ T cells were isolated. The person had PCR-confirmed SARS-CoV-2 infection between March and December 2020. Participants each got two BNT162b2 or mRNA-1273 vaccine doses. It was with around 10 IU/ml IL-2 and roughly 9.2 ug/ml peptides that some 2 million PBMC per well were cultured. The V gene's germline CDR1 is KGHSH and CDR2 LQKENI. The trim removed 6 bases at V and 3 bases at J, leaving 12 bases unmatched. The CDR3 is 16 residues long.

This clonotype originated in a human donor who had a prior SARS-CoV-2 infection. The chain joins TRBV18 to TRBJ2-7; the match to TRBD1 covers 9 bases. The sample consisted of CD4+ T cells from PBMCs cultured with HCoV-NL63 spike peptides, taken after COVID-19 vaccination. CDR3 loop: CASSPGTGSFDYEQYF. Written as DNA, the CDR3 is TGTGCCAGCTCCCCCGGGACAGGGAGTTTCGACTACGAGCAGTACTTC.